The 23 T cell receptor beta chains presented below share a single source sample, sequenced in a study of blood T cells in healthy people across ages. PCR was performed a second time for about 7 to 11 cycles using a sample-barcoded 5' primer and a J-beta primer mix. TCRdb reprocessed the 5' RACE reads via MiXCR and lists one record per CDR3 protein. The repertoire holds roughly 1.5 million distinct CDR3 sequences, with about 42% as singletons. The sequencing input was blood. These receptors were taken from a woman aged 18-29 years in good health.

The rearrangement links TRBV5-1 to TRBJ2-5; TRBD2 matches 8 bases. V lost 3 bases, J lost 0 bases, and 10 bases stayed unmatched. Germline values: CDR1 SGHRS, CDR2 YFSETQ. This CDR3 has 17 amino acids. Here the CDR3 reads CASSSSWRGANQETQYF. DNA for the CDR3: TGCGCCAGCAGCTCATCCTGGCGGGGGGCGAACCAAGAGACCCAGTACTTC.

This chain joins TRBV12-3 or TRBV12-4 and TRBJ1-1, with a weak D call TRBD1 (5 bases). The CDR3 is made up of 14 amino acids. Deletions cut 6 bases from V and 3 bases from J, with 14 bases between. CDR3 protein: CASSQLGGDTEAFF. CDR3 DNA sequence: TGTGCCAGCAGCCAACTGGGAGGGGACACTGAAGCTTTCTTT.

This rearrangement joins TRBV20-1 to TRBJ1-5, with D tentatively TRBD1 (6 bases). V was cut by 4 bases and J by 2 bases, with 12 bases left in between. The CDR3 has 14 amino acids. In germline, CDR1 is DFQATT, CDR2 SNEGSKA (reference sequence). The CDR3 sequence: CSAKGGSGNQPQHF. DNA of the CDR3: TGCAGTGCTAAAGGGGGGTCTGGCAATCAGCCCCAGCATTTT.

The table lists this clonotype with a count of one. The gene calls are TRBV7-9 and TRBJ2-7, with TRBD1 as a possible D gene (6 bases). CDR3 length equals 15 residues. The ends were cut back, 4 bases at V and 0 bases at J, with 13 bases in the middle. The germline gives CDR1 SEHNR, CDR2 FQNEAQ (reference sequence). The CDR3 is CASSSGRQASYEQYF. The CDR3 DNA follows: TGTGCCAGCAGCTCGGGACGACAGGCCTCCTACGAGCAGTACTTC.

The V call is TRBV29-1, the J call TRBJ1-1; D is unresolved. The CDR3 totals 14 residues. The V end was cut by 5 bases, the J end by 7 bases, with 20 bases between. Germline CDR1 is SQVTM and CDR2 is ANQGSEA. The CDR3 bases are TGCAGCGTTCGCGGTGTTTGGGGAGCGGGTGAAGCTTTCTTT. Protein sequence: CSVRGVWGAGEAFF.

The chain carries TRBV7-2 and TRBJ1-2, with 8 bases lining up with TRBD1. CDR3 length: 18 residues. Germline CDR1 and CDR2: SGHTA and FQGNSA. V gave up 1 base and J gave up 0 bases; unmatched junction bases: 10. The CDR3 protein is CASSLGHPGQGANYGYTF. CDR3 DNA: TGTGCCAGCAGCTTAGGGCATCCTGGACAGGGTGCTAACTATGGCTACACCTTC.

In its sample, this clonotype was seen many times. CDR3 amino acids: CSVETGGRTDTQYF. For the CDR3, the DNA is TGCAGCGTTGAAACAGGGGGACGAACAGATACGCAGTATTTT. The rearrangement links TRBV29-1 to TRBJ2-3, with TRBD1 matching 8 bases. Per the germline V gene, CDR1 is SQVTM and CDR2 is ANQGSEA. CDR3 length equals 14 residues. The J segment lost 3 bases and the V segment lost 2 bases, leaving 4 bases of the junction unmatched.

The chain links TRBV28 to TRBJ1-4; D is unresolved. This CDR3 comprises 11 residues. Germline CDR1 MDHEN, CDR2 SYDVKM. Between the trimmed V and J ends, which lost 11 bases and 3 bases, there was a span of 7 bases. The CDR3 nucleotides are TGTGCCGCCGACTCTAATGAAAAACTGTTTTTT. It is translated as CAADSNEKLFF.

This clonotype was observed a handful of times. The rearrangement links TRBV5-1 to TRBJ2-7; 12 nucleotides align to TRBD2. After removal of 4 bases from V and 7 bases from J, the junction contained 12 bases not matched to a gene. CDR3 length equals 16 residues. CDR1 is SGHRS and CDR2 is YFSETQ in the germline V gene. The CDR3 spells CASSPFLAGGHNEQYF. CDR3 in DNA: TGCGCCAGCAGCCCATTCCTAGCGGGGGGGCACAATGAGCAGTACTTC.

V and J are TRBV2 and TRBJ2-1, with a possible D match to TRBD1 (6 bases). The tail of the sequence fits TRBJ2-7 better, so the J call may be wrong. The CDR3 has 14 amino acids. Germline V gene lookup returns CDR1 SNHLY and CDR2 FYNNEI. CDR3 in DNA: TGTGCCACCATGCCCCCGGACAGATACAATGAGCAGTACTTC. Translating it yields CATMPPDRYNEQYF.

This clonotype was recorded a few times. The chain couples TRBV6-1 to TRBJ2-3; possible D gene TRBD2, 7 bases. Germline V gives CDR1 MNHNS, CDR2 SASEGT. Trimming removed 6 bases at V and 6 bases at J, with 19 bases between. The CDR3 extends over 15 amino acids. In DNA, the CDR3 is TGTGCCAGCAGCCCGCGGGGGCAGTTTCGGGATACGCAGTATTTT. Encoded protein: CASSPRGQFRDTQYF.

The V gene is TRBV20-1, the J gene TRBJ2-5; the D is unclear. Germline V gives CDR1 DFQATT, CDR2 SNEGSKA (reference sequence). The CDR3 has 13 amino acids. With 3 bases removed from V and 11 bases from J, the gap between germline ends came to 19 bases. The DNA of the CDR3 is TGCAGTGCTAGTAGGATGGGTTACAATGAGCAGTACTTC. Protein: CSASRMGYNEQYF.

This sequence joins TRBV12-3 or TRBV12-4 and TRBJ1-4; no clear D. This CDR3 is built from 16 residues. Between the trimmed V and J ends, which lost 7 bases and 8 bases, there was a span of 23 bases. Written as DNA, the CDR3 is TGTGCCAGCACATACGCAGGCCGGGGTCCGTGGGAAAAACTGTTTTTT. Translated: CASTYAGRGPWEKLFF.

This clonotype was recorded at least ten times. The CDR3 sequence is CSASISNQPQHF. As DNA, the CDR3 is TGCAGTGCTAGCATTAGCAATCAGCCCCAGCATTTT. V usage is TRBV20-1 and J usage is TRBJ1-5; D gene unclear. The germline V and J ends were trimmed by 3 bases and 0 bases, with 3 bases remaining between them. Germline V gene sequence: CDR1 DFQATT, CDR2 SNEGSKA (reference sequence). This CDR3 is 12 amino acids long.

Note on this clonotype: The junction differs from germline at one of its ends, possibly a read error. The V gene is TRBV15, the J gene TRBJ2-1; no firm D call. Germline CDR1 and CDR2: LNHNV and YYDKDF (reference sequence). CDR3 size: 12 residues. CDR3 DNA sequence: TGTACCACCAGCACTGATTACAATGAGCAGTTCTTC. Its protein is CTTSTDYNEQFF.

The chain has TRBV7-2 and TRBJ2-6; D ambiguous. CDR3 length: 15 amino acids. Deletions cut 5 bases from V and 4 bases from J, with 12 bases between. The germline CDR1 and CDR2 sequences are SGHTA and FQGNSA. CDR3 sequence reads: CASSKGVRGANVLTF. In nucleotides, the CDR3 is TGTGCCAGCAGCAAAGGTGTCCGGGGGGCCAACGTCCTGACTTTC. Drawing the rest from reference TRBV7-2 and TRBJ2-6, the complete variable domain is GAGVSQSPSNKVTEKGKDVELRCDPISGHTALYWYRQSLGQGLEFLIYFQGNSAPDKSGLPSDRFSAERTGGSVSTLTIQRTQQEDSAVYLCASSKGVRGANVLTFGAGSRLTVL.

In its sample, this clonotype was seen a few times. This sequence joins TRBV5-1 and TRBJ2-5, with D tentatively TRBD1 (6 bases). Germline CDR1 reads SGHRS; CDR2 reads YFSETQ. Trimming left V 4 bases short and J 4 bases short, with 17 bases between. This CDR3 has 15 residues. The CDR3 DNA reads as TGCGCCAGCAGCCGCCCACAGGGAAACGTAGAGACCCAGTACTTC. Translating it yields CASSRPQGNVETQYF. The full variable domain, in which reference TRBV5-1 and TRBJ2-5 provide the parts outside the CDR3, is KAGVTQTPRYLIKTRGQQVTLSCSPISGHRSVSWYQQTPGQGLQFLFEYFSETQRNKGNFPGRFSGRQFSNSRSEMNVSTLELGDSALYLCASSRPQGNVETQYFGPGTRLLVL.

The CDR3 nucleotides read TGCAGTGCCACCGGGCTGGGGGGGAATCAGCCCCAGCATTTT. Its translation is CSATGLGGNQPQHF. This rearrangement joins TRBV20-1 to TRBJ1-5; D may be TRBD1 (5 bases). Between the trimmed V and J ends, which lost 6 bases and 4 bases, there was a span of 16 bases. The germline V gene encodes CDR1 DFQATT and CDR2 SNEGSKA (reference sequence). The CDR3 has 14 amino acids.

This rearrangement joins TRBV7-2 to TRBJ1-5; D is uncertain. Trimming shortened V by 5 bases and J by 0 bases, and 11 bases separated the two germline ends. In germline, CDR1 is SGHTA, CDR2 FQGNSA. The CDR3 runs 15 residues. For the CDR3, the DNA is TGTGCCAGCAGCCAAGGTGTTTTTAGCAATCAGCCCCAGCATTTT. Protein product: CASSQGVFSNQPQHF.

This clonotype was found many times. The chain carries TRBV6-5 and TRBJ2-1; D perhaps matches TRBD2 (5 bases). This CDR3 is built from 11 residues. Germline CDR1 and CDR2: MNHEY and SVGAGI. Trimming cost V 8 bases and J 4 bases, with 6 bases left between them. The CDR3 region has the DNA TGTGCCAGCGAGGGATACAATGAGCAGTTCTTC. It codes for CASEGYNEQFF.

This clonotype showed up just a few times. This chain connects TRBV4-2 to TRBJ1-2; no definite D call. This CDR3 region has 16 residues. CDR1 is LGHNA and CDR2 is YNFKEQ in the germline V gene. V gave up 0 bases and J gave up 8 bases, with 19 bases separating them. CDR3 sequence: CASSQDTARSRGGYTF. CDR3 nucleotides: TGTGCCAGCAGCCAAGACACAGCACGGAGCAGAGGAGGCTACACCTTC.

The CDR3 sequence: CASSLSLGWGYTF. In nucleotides, the CDR3 is TGTGCCAGCAGCTTGTCCCTGGGCTGGGGCTACACCTTC. The chain couples TRBV5-5 to TRBJ1-2; D uncertain. The CDR3 runs to 13 residues. V was clipped by 1 base and J by 8 bases, with 12 bases between them. Looked up from germline, CDR1 is SGHKS and CDR2 is YYEKEE (reference sequence).

This clonotype was counted at least ten times. V gene TRBV15 combines with J gene TRBJ1-4; D is uncertain. CDR1 is LNHNV and CDR2 is YYDKDF in the germline V gene (reference sequence). V lost 1 base and J 9 bases, leaving 9 bases between the germline ends. The CDR3 totals 13 residues. Here the CDR3 reads CATSRAGGKKLFF. The CDR3 DNA follows: TGTGCCACCAGCAGAGCGGGCGGTAAAAAACTGTTTTTT.